This TCR beta chain derives from a study of blood T cells in healthy people across ages. The study drew donors from healthy Caucasian individuals in Russia aged about 6 to 90. Every donor provided 9.5 to 10 milliliters of peripheral blood. V lost 2 bases and J 4 bases, leaving 18 bases between the germline ends. This CDR3 spans 16 amino acids. Germline assignment: CDR1 MNHEY and CDR2 SMNVEV (reference sequence). Combining a sample-barcoded 5' primer with a J-beta primer mix, a second PCR ran for roughly 6 to 12 cycles. Individual samples furnished no less than 2.5 million CDR3-containing paired-end reads apiece. Each CDR3 protein gets one entry after TCRdb re-called the 5' RACE reads with MiXCR. The table records 1.2 million to 1.5 million distinct CDR3 sequences, around 59% of them present only once.

V usage is TRBV27 and J usage is TRBJ2-7; weak D call: TRBD1 (5 bases). Specimen: blood. The receptor was derived from a man aged 18 to 30 in good health. The CDR3 protein is CASSLPGQAGYYEQYF. Here the CDR3 DNA reads TGTGCCAGCAGTTTACCAGGGCAGGCAGGCTATTACGAGCAGTACTTC.